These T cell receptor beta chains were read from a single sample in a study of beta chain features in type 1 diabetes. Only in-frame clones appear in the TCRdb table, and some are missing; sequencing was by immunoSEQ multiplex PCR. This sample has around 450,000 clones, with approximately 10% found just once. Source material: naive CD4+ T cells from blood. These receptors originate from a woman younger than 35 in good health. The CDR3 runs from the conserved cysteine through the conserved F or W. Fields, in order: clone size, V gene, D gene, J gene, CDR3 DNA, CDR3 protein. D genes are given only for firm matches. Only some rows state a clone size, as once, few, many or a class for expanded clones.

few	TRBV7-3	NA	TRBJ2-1	TGTGCCAGCAGCTTAACGAGTAAGGTAAATGAGCAGTTCTTC	CASSLTSKVNEQFF
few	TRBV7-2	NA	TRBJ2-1	TGTGCCAGCAGCCCTAGGACTCCGGCCCTCCTCTACAATGAGCAGTTCTTC	CASSPRTPALLYNEQFF
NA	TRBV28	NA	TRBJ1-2	TGTGCCAGCAGTTTAGAGGATGGCTACACCTTC	CASSLEDGYTF
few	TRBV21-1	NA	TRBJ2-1	TGTGCCAGCAGCAAAGGAGACCGTATCGCCTACAATGAGCAGTTCTTC	CASSKGDRIAYNEQFF
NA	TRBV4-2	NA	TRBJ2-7	TGTGCCAGCAGCCAAGAGGGAGCAAACAGTCCCTTTCACCTGTTCTACGAGCAGTACTTC	CASSQEGANSPFHLFYEQYF
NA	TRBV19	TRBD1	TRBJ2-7	TGTGCCAGTAGTATAGTGGAGAGGACAGGGGAGCACGAGCAGTACTTC	CASSIVERTGEHEQYF
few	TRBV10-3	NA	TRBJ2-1	TGTGCCATCAGTGAGCGGGACAATGAGCAGTTCTTC	CAISERDNEQFF
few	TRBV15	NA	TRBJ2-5	TGTGCCACCAGCAGAGGGCTTCTCCAAGAGACCCAGTACTTC	CATSRGLLQETQYF
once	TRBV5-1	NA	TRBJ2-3	TGCGCCAGCAGCTTGGGACTCCTGGGAGGAGGCACAGATACGCAGTATTTT	CASSLGLLGGGTDTQYF
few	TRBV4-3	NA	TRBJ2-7	TGCGCCAGCAGCCTTTTGCCTAGTCCGGGGTACGAGCAGTACTTC	CASSLLPSPGYEQYF
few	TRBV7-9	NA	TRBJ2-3	TGTGCCAGCCGCGGCAGGGGTACAGATACGCAGTATTTT	CASRGRGTDTQYF
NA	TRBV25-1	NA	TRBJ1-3	TGTGCCAGCAGTGAATATGTGGGATCTGGAAACACCATATATTTT	CASSEYVGSGNTIYF
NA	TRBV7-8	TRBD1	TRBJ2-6	TGTGCCAGCAGCCACCACGGGGACAGGGGGCCTGGGGCCAACGTCCTGACTTTC	CASSHHGDRGPGANVLTF
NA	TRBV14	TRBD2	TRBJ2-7	TGTGCCAGCAGCCAGCGACGCGGGAGGGCGGCCTACGAGCAGTACTTC	CASSQRRGRAAYEQYF
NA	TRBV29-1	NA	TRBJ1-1	TGCAGCGCCGGCCGGCCGGACACTGAAGCTTTCTTT	CSAGRPDTEAFF
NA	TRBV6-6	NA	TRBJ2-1	TGTGCCAGCAGATCCTCAGGGGCAGCGGGACGGGATGAGCAGTTCTTC	CASRSSGAAGRDEQFF
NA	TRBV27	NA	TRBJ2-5	TGTGCCAGCAGTTTGGGACACGGGACCCAGTACTTC	CASSLGHGTQYF
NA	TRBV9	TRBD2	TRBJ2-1	TGTGCCAGCAGCGTAGGGCTAGCGGAAAACAATGAGCAGTTCTTC	CASSVGLAENNEQFF
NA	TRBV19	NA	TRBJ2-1	TGTGCCAGTAGTATAGGGGGCAACTCCCAGGCCTACAATGAGCAGTTCTTC	CASSIGGNSQAYNEQFF
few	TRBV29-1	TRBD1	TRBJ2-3	TGCAGCGTTGCGAGGACAGGGGGGAAGGCAGATACGCAGTATTTT	CSVARTGGKADTQYF
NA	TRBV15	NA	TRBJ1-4	TGTGCCACCAGCAGAGAATTCACGAGTTTTGCTGTATTCGTGTCAACTAATGAAAAACTGTTTTTT	CATSREFTSFAVFVSTNEKLFF
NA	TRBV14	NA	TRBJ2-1	TGTGCCAGCAGCCCCCGGGACTCCTACAATGAGCAGTTCTTC	CASSPRDSYNEQFF
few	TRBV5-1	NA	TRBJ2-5	TGCGCCAGCAGCCGGGGTCGGGAAGAGACCCAGTACTTC	CASSRGREETQYF
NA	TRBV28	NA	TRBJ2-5	TGTGCCAGCAGGGATAGCCGTCGTGGCGAGACCCAGTACTTC	CASRDSRRGETQYF
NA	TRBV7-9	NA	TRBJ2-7	TGTGCCAGCAGCCGTCCGGACGGAGCGTATGGGGAGCAGTACTTC	CASSRPDGAYGEQYF
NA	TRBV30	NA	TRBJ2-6	TGTGCCTGGAGGCGCGGGACTGGGGCCAACGTCCTGACTTTC	CAWRRGTGANVLTF
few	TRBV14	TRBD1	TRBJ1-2	TGTGCCAGCAGCCAAGCGACAGGGTATGGCTACACCTTC	CASSQATGYGYTF
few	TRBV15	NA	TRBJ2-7	TGTGCCACCAGCGGGGCCGGGACAAGAGGACTCTACGAGCAGTACTTC	CATSGAGTRGLYEQYF
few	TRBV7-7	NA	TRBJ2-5	TGTGCCAGCAGCCCAGGAGCCCAAGAGACCCAGTACTTC	CASSPGAQETQYF